This T cell receptor (beta chain) derives from a study of lymphopenia after photon versus proton radiotherapy. Findings of the study overall: Under photons, naive T cells and diversity fell while effector/memory populations rose.

Germline V CDR1 and CDR2: MNHNS, SASEGT. V shed 4 bases and J 6 bases; nucleotides not matched to a gene: 7. This CDR3 is 16 amino acids long. On this clone: Its specificity is unknown.

Produced via immunoSEQ multiplex PCR; TCRdb's table is partial and in-frame only. The profile shows around 17,000 clones, around 84% of them singletons. The chain employs TRBV6-1 and TRBJ1-6, with 9 nucleotides matching TRBD1. This receptor was taken from a man in his 70s with pancreatic cancer. The source material was peripheral blood, sampled from a patient treated with proton-based radiotherapy. CDR3 residues: CASSVDMGQGNSPLHF. DNA of the CDR3: TGTGCCAGCAGTGTAGACATGGGACAGGGTAATTCACCCCTCCACTTT.